This T cell receptor beta chain was sequenced for a study of T cell responses to AZD1222 COVID-19 vaccine. Study-level information: Timing groups of about 4 and about 12 weeks for second doses were pooled. Study outcomes and limitations: The study reported that nearly half of spike-specific TCRs target unmutated variant regions.

For this clone: Antigen unknown.

The CDR3 is 14 amino acids. V dropped 7 bases and J dropped 1; count of bases not matched to a gene: 1. Germline CDR1 is MNHEY and CDR2 is SMNVEV (reference sequence). Method: immunoSEQ multiplex PCR; TCRdb's copy keeps in-frame clones and lacks some. The sample holds 75,000 to 100,000 clones, around 87% seen once. The sample was peripheral blood, taken on day 0 of AZD1222 vaccination. The genes are TRBV27 and TRBJ2-2; TRBD2 aligns across 9 bases. This sequence originates from an adult in good health. CDR3 in amino acids: CASNSGRNTGELFF. The CDR3 DNA is TGTGCCAGCAATAGCGGGAGGAACACCGGGGAGCTGTTTTTT.